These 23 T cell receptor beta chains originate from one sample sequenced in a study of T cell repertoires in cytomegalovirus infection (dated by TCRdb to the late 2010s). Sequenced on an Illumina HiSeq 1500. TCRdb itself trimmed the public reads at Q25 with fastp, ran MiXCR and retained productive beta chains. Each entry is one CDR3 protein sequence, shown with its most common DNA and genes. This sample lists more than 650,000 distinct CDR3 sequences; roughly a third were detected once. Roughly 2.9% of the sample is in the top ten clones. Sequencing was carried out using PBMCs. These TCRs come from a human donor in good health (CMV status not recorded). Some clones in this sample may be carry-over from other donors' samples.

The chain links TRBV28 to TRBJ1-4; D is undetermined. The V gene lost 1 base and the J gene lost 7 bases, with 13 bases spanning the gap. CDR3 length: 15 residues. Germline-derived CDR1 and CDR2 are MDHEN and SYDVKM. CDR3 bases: TGTGCCAGCAGTTTATCGGTGGGAGGAGGTGAAAAACTGTTTTTT. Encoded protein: CASSLSVGGGEKLFF.

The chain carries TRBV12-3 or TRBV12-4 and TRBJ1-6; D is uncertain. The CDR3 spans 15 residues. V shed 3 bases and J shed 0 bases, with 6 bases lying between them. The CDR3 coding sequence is TGTGCCAGCAGTTTGCCGAGCTCCTATAATTCACCCCTCCACTTT. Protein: CASSLPSSYNSPLHF.

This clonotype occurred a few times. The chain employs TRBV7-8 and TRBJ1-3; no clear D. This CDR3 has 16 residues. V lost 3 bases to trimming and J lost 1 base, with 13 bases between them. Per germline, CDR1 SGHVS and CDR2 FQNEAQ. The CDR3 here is CASSLVTLDSGNTIYF. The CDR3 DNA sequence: TGTGCCAGCAGCTTGGTCACGCTCGATTCTGGAAACACCATATATTTT.

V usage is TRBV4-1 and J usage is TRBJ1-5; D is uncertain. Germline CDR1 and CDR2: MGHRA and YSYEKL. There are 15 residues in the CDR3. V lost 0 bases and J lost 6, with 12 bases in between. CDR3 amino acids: CASSQDGGRGQPQHF. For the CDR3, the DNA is TGCGCCAGCAGCCAAGATGGAGGGCGTGGTCAGCCCCAGCATTTT.

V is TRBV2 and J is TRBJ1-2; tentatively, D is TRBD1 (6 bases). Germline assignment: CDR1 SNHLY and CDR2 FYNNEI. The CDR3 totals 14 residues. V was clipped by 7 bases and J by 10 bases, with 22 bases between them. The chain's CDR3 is CASKPEPGERVYTF. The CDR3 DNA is TGTGCCAGCAAGCCCGAACCAGGGGAAAGAGTCTACACCTTC.

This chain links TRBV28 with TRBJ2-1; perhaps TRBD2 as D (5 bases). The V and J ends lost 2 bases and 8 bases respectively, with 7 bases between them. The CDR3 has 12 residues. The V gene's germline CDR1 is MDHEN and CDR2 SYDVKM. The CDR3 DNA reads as TGTGCCAGCAGTTTAGAGGGCCATGAGCAGTTCTTC. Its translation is CASSLEGHEQFF.

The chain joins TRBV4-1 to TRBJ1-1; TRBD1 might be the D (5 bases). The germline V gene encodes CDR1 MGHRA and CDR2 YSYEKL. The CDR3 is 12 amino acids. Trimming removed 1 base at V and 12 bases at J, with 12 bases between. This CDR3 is CASSQAGGWPFF. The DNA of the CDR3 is TGCGCCAGCAGCCAAGCGGGGGGGTGGCCTTTCTTT.

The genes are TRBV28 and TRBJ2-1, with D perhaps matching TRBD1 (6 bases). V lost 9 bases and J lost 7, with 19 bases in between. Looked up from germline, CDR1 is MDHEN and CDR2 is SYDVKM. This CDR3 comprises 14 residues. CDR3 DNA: TGTGCCAGTCTTGACAGGACCCAGCGGAATGAGCAGTTCTTC. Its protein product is CASLDRTQRNEQFF.

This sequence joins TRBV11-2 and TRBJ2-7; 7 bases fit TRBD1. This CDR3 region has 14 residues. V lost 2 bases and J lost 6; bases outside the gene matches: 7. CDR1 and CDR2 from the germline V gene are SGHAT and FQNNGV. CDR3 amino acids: CASSLPPGGGEQYF. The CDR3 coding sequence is TGTGCCAGCAGCTTACCTCCAGGGGGTGGCGAGCAGTACTTC.

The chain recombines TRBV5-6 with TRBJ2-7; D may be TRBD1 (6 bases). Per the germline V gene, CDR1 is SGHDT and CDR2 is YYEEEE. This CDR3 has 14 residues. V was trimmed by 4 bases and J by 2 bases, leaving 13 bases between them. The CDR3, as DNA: TGTGCCAGCAGCGTCTTGGACAGACCCTACGAGCAGTACTTC. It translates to CASSVLDRPYEQYF.

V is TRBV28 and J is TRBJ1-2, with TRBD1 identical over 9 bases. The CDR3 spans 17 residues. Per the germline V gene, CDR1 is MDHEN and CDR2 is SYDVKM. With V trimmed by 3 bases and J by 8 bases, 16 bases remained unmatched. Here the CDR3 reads CASSFVPDRGFSGGYTF. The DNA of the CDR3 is TGTGCCAGCAGTTTCGTCCCGGACAGGGGATTTTCGGGGGGCTACACCTTC.

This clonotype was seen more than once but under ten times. The CDR3 sequence is CASSPFATGELFF. Written as DNA, the CDR3 is TGTGCCAGCAGTCCGTTTGCGACCGGGGAGCTGTTTTTT. The V call is TRBV28, the J call TRBJ2-2; unclear D gene. Trimming removed 5 bases from V and 5 bases from J, with 9 bases in between. CDR1 is MDHEN and CDR2 is SYDVKM in the germline V gene. The CDR3 extends over 13 amino acids.

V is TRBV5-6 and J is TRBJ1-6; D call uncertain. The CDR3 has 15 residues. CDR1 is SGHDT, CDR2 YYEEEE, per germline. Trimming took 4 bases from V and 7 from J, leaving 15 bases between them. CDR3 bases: TGTGCCAGCAGCAGAGCCGGGAACTTGAATTCACCCCTCCACTTT. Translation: CASSRAGNLNSPLHF. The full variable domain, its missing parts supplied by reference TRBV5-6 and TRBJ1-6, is DAGVTQSPTHLIKTRGQQVTLRCSPKSGHDTVSWYQQALGQGPQFIFQYYEEEERQRGNFPDRFSGHQFPNYSSELNVNALLLGDSALYLCASSRAGNLNSPLHFGNGTRLTVT.

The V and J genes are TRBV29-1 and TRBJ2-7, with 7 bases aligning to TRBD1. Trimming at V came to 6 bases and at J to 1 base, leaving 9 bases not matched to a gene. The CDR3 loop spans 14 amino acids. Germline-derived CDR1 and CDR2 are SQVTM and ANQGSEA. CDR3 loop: CSVIRQGSSYEQYF. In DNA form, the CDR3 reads TGCAGCGTCATCAGACAGGGTTCTTCCTACGAGCAGTACTTC.

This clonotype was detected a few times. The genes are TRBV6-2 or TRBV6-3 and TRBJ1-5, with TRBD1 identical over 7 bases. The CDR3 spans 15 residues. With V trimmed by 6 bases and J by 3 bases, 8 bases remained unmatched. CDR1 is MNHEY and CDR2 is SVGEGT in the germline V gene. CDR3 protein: CASSPGTAPNQPQHF. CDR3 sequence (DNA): TGTGCCAGCAGCCCCGGGACAGCCCCCAATCAGCCCCAGCATTTT.

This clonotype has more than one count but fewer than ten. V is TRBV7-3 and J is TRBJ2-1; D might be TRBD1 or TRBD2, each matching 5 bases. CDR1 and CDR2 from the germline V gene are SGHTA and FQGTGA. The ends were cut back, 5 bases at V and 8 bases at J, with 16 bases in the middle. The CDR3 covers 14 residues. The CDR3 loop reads CASSPGTLGDEQFF. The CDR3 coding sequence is TGTGCCAGCAGCCCGGGGACCCTGGGGGATGAGCAGTTCTTC.

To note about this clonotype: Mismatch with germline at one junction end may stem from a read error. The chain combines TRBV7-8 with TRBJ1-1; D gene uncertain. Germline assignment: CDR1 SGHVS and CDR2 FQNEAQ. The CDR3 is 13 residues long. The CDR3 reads CASSLGRGTESFF. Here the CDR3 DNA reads TGTGCCAGCAGCTTAGGCCGAGGCACTGAATCTTTCTTT. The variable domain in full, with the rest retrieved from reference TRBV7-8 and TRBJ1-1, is GAGVSQSPRYKVAKRGQDVALRCDPISGHVSLFWYQQALGQGPEFLTYFQNEAQLDKSGLPSDRFFAERPEGSVSTLKIQRTQQEDSAVYLCASSLGRGTESFFGQGTRLTVV.

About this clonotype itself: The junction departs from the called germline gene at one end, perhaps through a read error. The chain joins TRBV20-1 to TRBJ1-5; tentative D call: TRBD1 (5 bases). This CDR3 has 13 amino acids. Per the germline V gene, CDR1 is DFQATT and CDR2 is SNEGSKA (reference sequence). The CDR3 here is CSARGRENQPKHF. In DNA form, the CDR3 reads TGCAGTGCACGGGGACGGGAAAATCAGCCCAAGCATTTT.

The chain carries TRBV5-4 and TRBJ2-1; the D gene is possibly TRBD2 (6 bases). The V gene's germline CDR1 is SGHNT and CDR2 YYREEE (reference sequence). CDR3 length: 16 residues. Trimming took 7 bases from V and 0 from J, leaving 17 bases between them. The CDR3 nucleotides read TGTGCCAGCCATCGGGACTCTTCATTCTCCTACAATGAGCAGTTCTTC. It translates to CASHRDSSFSYNEQFF.

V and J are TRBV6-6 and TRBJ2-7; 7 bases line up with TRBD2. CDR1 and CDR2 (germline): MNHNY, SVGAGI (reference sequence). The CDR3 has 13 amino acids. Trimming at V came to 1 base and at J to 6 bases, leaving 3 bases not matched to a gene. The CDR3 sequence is CASSYWGGGEQYF. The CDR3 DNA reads TGTGCCAGCAGTTACTGGGGCGGGGGCGAGCAGTACTTC.

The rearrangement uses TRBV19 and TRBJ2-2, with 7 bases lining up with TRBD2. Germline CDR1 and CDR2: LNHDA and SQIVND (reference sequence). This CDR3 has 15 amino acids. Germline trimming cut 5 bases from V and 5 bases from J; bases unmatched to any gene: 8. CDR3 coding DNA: TGTGCCAGTAGTCCCGGGGTTAGCGGGACCGGGGAGCTGTTTTTT. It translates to CASSPGVSGTGELFF. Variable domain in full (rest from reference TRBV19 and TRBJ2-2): DGGITQSPKYLFRKEGQNVTLSCEQNLNHDAMYWYRQDPGQGLRLIYYSQIVNDFQKGDIAEGYSVSREKKESFPLTVTSAQKNPTAFYLCASSPGVSGTGELFFGEGSRLTVL.

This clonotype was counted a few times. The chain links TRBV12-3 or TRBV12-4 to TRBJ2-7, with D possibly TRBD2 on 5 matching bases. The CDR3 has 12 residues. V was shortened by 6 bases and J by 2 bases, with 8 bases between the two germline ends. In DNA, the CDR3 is TGTGCCAGCAGCGACGGGACCTACGAGCAGTACTTC. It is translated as CASSDGTYEQYF.

Here the CDR3 DNA reads TGTGCCAGCAGCTTAGTGGGACTAGCGGGATTGTACCAAGAGACCCAGTACTTC. Translating gives CASSLVGLAGLYQETQYF. The rearrangement joins TRBV7-2 to TRBJ2-5, with 13 bases that match TRBD2. The CDR3 consists of 18 residues. The V gene end was trimmed by 1 base and the J gene end by 0 bases; junction bases not matched to a gene: 5. CDR1 SGHTA and CDR2 FQGNSA come from the germline V gene.